These 31 T cell receptor beta chains were sequenced from one sample in a study of T cell changes during pregnancy in multiple sclerosis. Sequencing used immunoSEQ multiplex PCR; TCRdb keeps in-frame clones, though not all of them. The table shows tens of thousands of clones, with 80% to 95% occurring only once. The material sequenced was CD4+ T cells from peripheral blood mononuclear cells, taken in the third trimester of pregnancy. These receptors originate from a female donor with multiple sclerosis, enrolled in a pregnancy study.

The genes are TRBV28 and TRBJ2-7, with 12 bases identical to TRBD2. The CDR3 spans 15 residues. Per germline, CDR1 MDHEN and CDR2 SYDVKM. Losses at the gene ends were 5 bases for V and 1 base for J; bases not matched to a gene: 3. The CDR3 here is CASSTLAGGSYEQYF. CDR3 coding DNA: TGTGCCAGCAGTACGCTAGCGGGAGGGTCCTACGAGCAGTACTTC.

The chain joins TRBV15 to TRBJ1-1, with D unresolved. The CDR3 is 13 residues long. V lost 6 bases to trimming and J lost 3 bases, with 11 bases between them. CDR1 is LNHNV and CDR2 is YYDKDF in the germline V gene (reference sequence). The CDR3 DNA follows: TGTGCCACCAGGCGGCGTACGGACACTGAAGCTTTCTTT. Protein product: CATRRRTDTEAFF. The whole variable domain, remainder taken from reference TRBV15 and TRBJ1-1, is DAMVIQNPRYQVTQFGKPVTLSCSQTLNHNVMYWYQQKSSQAPKLLFHYYDKDFNNEADTPDNFQSRRPNTSFCFLDIRSPGLGDTAMYLCATRRRTDTEAFFGQGTRLTVV.

The rearrangement links TRBV28 to TRBJ1-1, with TRBD1 as a possible D gene (5 bases). V lost 5 bases and J lost 5, with 15 bases in between. The CDR3 contains 14 residues. Germline assignment: CDR1 MDHEN and CDR2 SYDVKM. The CDR3 DNA sequence: TGTGCCAGCAGTCCGTCATTCAGGGCTACTGAAGCTTTCTTT. Its translation is CASSPSFRATEAFF. The whole variable domain, remainder taken from reference TRBV28 and TRBJ1-1, is DVKVTQSSRYLVKRTGEKVFLECVQDMDHENMFWYRQDPGLGLRLIYFSYDVKMKEKGDIPEGYSVSREKKERFSLILESASTNQTSMYLCASSPSFRATEAFFGQGTRLTVV.

The rearrangement links TRBV19 to TRBJ2-3, with a tentative D call TRBD2 (5 bases). Trimming stripped 0 bases from V and 4 bases from J, with 8 bases between. The V gene's germline CDR1 is LNHDA and CDR2 SQIVND (reference sequence). The CDR3 totals 14 residues. CDR3 loop: CASSIDPGADTQYF. In DNA form, the CDR3 reads TGTGCCAGTAGTATAGATCCCGGGGCAGATACGCAGTATTTT.

This chain joins TRBV6-5 and TRBJ2-1, with no clear D. The germline CDR1 and CDR2 sequences are MNHEY and SVGAGI. The V end was cut by 6 bases, the J end by 4 bases, with 13 bases between. The CDR3 length is 14 residues. In DNA, the CDR3 is TGTGCCAGCAGGTCCCCAGTCCCATACAATGAGCAGTTCTTC. This encodes CASRSPVPYNEQFF.

The chain couples TRBV30 to TRBJ1-3; no firm D call. The CDR3 spans 12 residues. The V gene's germline CDR1 is GTSNPN and CDR2 SVGIG (reference sequence). V was cut by 2 bases and J by 6 bases, with 8 bases left in between. The CDR3 loop reads CAWSMVENTIYF. The DNA of the CDR3 is TGTGCCTGGAGTATGGTAGAAAACACCATATATTTT.

The CDR3 DNA follows: TGTGCCAGCAGTCTTAGCGGGAGTGTGGATACGCAGTATTTT. Its protein product is CASSLSGSVDTQYF. The genes are TRBV25-1 and TRBJ2-3; 9 bases are a match to TRBD2. The CDR3 consists of 14 residues. Germline CDR1 is MGHDK and CDR2 is SYGVNS. Losses at the gene ends were 5 bases for V and 6 bases for J; bases not matched to a gene: 6.

The V and J genes are TRBV7-9 and TRBJ1-3; D ambiguous. Germline V gene sequence: CDR1 SEHNR, CDR2 FQNEAQ (reference sequence). The CDR3 covers 14 residues. V was clipped by 5 bases and J by 0 bases, with 8 bases between them. CDR3 sequence: CASSPGISGNTIYF. CDR3 DNA sequence: TGTGCCAGCAGCCCCGGGATCTCTGGAAACACCATATATTTT.

This chain uses TRBV5-1 with TRBJ2-1, with 7 bases lining up with TRBD1. Unmatched junction bases numbered 3, after V lost 3 bases and J lost 6 bases. CDR3 length: 13 amino acids. Germline CDR1 reads SGHRS; CDR2 reads YFSETQ. CDR3: CASSSGTANEQFF. In DNA form, the CDR3 reads TGCGCCAGCAGCTCGGGGACAGCCAATGAGCAGTTCTTC.

This clone occurred once. The chain employs TRBV10-3 and TRBJ2-2, with TRBD1 identical over 9 bases. The CDR3 is 17 residues long. V lost 2 bases and J lost 4; bases outside the gene matches: 8. Looked up from germline, CDR1 is ENHRY and CDR2 is SYGVKD. The CDR3 loop reads CAISERARDRVTGELFF. The CDR3 DNA reads TGTGCCATCAGTGAGCGGGCTCGGGACAGGGTCACCGGGGAGCTGTTTTTT.

This chain links TRBV28 with TRBJ2-1, with D perhaps TRBD2 (5 bases). The V and J ends lost 4 bases and 4 bases respectively, with 11 bases between them. CDR1 and CDR2 from the germline V gene are MDHEN and SYDVKM. This CDR3 has 14 amino acids. CDR3 DNA sequence: TGTGCCAGCAGTTCCCCCGGGATATACAATGAGCAGTTCTTC. Translated: CASSSPGIYNEQFF.

This chain joins TRBV28 and TRBJ2-5, with D uncertain. The length of the CDR3 is 14 residues. Germline V gene data show CDR1 as MDHEN and CDR2 as SYDVKM. Deletions cut 4 bases from V and 4 bases from J, with 13 bases between. The DNA of the CDR3 is TGTGCCAGCAGTTCCGACGGTACGGGAGAGACCCAGTACTTC. Its protein product is CASSSDGTGETQYF.

CDR3 residues: CASRTTRRTSGYTGELFF. CDR3 bases: TGTGCCAGCAGAACAACCCGGAGGACTAGCGGTTACACCGGGGAGCTGTTTTTT. The genes are TRBV7-8 and TRBJ2-2, with TRBD2 matching 10 bases. V lost 6 bases and J lost 3; bases outside the gene matches: 13. The CDR3 runs to 18 residues. CDR1 SGHVS and CDR2 FQNEAQ come from the germline V gene.

This chain connects TRBV28 to TRBJ2-7; D possibly corresponds to TRBD2 (5 bases). Germline V gene lookup returns CDR1 MDHEN and CDR2 SYDVKM. V gave up 5 bases and J gave up 0 bases, with 20 bases separating them. The CDR3 is made up of 17 amino acids. In DNA form, the CDR3 reads TGTGCCAGCAGTGTTGGAGGACGGCTTTTCTACTCCTACGAGCAGTACTTC. Protein sequence: CASSVGGRLFYSYEQYF.

The chain links TRBV5-1 to TRBJ2-7, with 7 nucleotides matching TRBD1. With 4 bases clipped from V and 7 bases from J, the junction kept 14 bases outside the gene matches. The germline V gene encodes CDR1 SGHRS and CDR2 YFSETQ. The CDR3 runs 15 residues. The CDR3 region is CASSLGQDIYLEQYF. The CDR3 coding sequence is TGCGCCAGCAGCCTCGGACAGGATATCTACCTGGAGCAGTACTTC.

The V gene is TRBV7-2, the J gene TRBJ1-1, with D hard to call. CDR1 is SGHTA, CDR2 FQGNSA, per germline. V was cut by 5 bases and J by 6 bases, with 16 bases left in between. The CDR3 is 14 residues long. The CDR3 nucleotides are TGTGCCAGCAGCAACCCTGAGGCGGGAGCTGAAGCTTTCTTT. Amino acid sequence: CASSNPEAGAEAFF.

CDR3 protein: CASSLDRVSVSGANVLTF. In DNA, the CDR3 is TGTGCCAGCAGTCTAGACAGGGTTTCCGTTTCTGGGGCCAACGTCCTGACTTTC. The chain has TRBV28 and TRBJ2-6, with 7 positions matching TRBD1. V shed 5 bases, J shed 1 base, and the junction held 11 bases outside the gene matches. CDR1 MDHEN and CDR2 SYDVKM come from the germline V gene. The CDR3 runs to 18 residues.

The chain carries TRBV6-5 and TRBJ2-3; TRBD2 is a possible D gene (5 bases). With 5 bases removed from V and 2 bases from J, the gap between germline ends came to 11 bases. This CDR3 has 14 amino acids. The germline V gene has CDR1 MNHEY and CDR2 SVGAGI. The CDR3 bases are TGTGCCAGCAGTGACCGGAGGAACACAGATACGCAGTATTTT. This translates into CASSDRRNTDTQYF.

The chain links TRBV6-5 to TRBJ2-1; 13 positions agree with TRBD2. V dropped 6 bases and J dropped 4; count of bases not matched to a gene: 3. Germline loops: CDR1 MNHEY, CDR2 SVGAGI. CDR3 length equals 15 residues. The CDR3 DNA sequence: TGTGCCAGCAGAAAACTAGCGGGAGGGTACAATGAGCAGTTCTTC. Its protein is CASRKLAGGYNEQFF.

The V gene is TRBV7-8, the J gene TRBJ2-5, with a tentative D call TRBD1 (6 bases). V was trimmed by 3 bases and J by 5 bases, leaving 16 bases between them. There are 15 residues in the CDR3. Germline-derived CDR1 and CDR2 are SGHVS and FQNEAQ. The CDR3 protein is CASSLPSTGLETQYF. The CDR3 DNA reads as TGTGCCAGCAGCTTGCCCTCGACAGGTTTGGAGACCCAGTACTTC. Supplemented by reference TRBV7-8 and TRBJ2-5, the full variable domain reads GAGVSQSPRYKVAKRGQDVALRCDPISGHVSLFWYQQALGQGPEFLTYFQNEAQLDKSGLPSDRFFAERPEGSVSTLKIQRTQQEDSAVYLCASSLPSTGLETQYFGPGTRLLVL.

This chain uses TRBV5-3 with TRBJ2-7; 11 nucleotides match TRBD2. TRBV5-3 carries the ORF label, with uncertain function. The CDR3 is 18 residues long. V shed 4 bases and J 2 bases; nucleotides not matched to a gene: 14. DNA of the CDR3: TGTGCCAGAAGCCCCAACTACTCGACTAGCGGGGCCACCTACGAGCAGTACTTC. Translating it yields CARSPNYSTSGATYEQYF.

This chain uses TRBV29-1 with TRBJ1-1; perhaps TRBD1 as D (5 bases). The CDR3 is 13 amino acids. The germline V gene encodes CDR1 SQVTM and CDR2 ANQGSEA. Trimming shortened V by 1 base and J by 5 bases, and 11 bases separated the two germline ends. The CDR3 loop is CSVEVRAGTEAFF. In DNA form, the CDR3 reads TGCAGCGTTGAAGTCAGGGCGGGAACTGAAGCTTTCTTT.

This chain connects TRBV6-5 to TRBJ1-1; D is unclear. The germline CDR1 and CDR2 sequences are MNHEY and SVGAGI. There are 11 residues in the CDR3. V was trimmed by 8 bases and J by 1 base, leaving 5 bases between them. CDR3 sequence (DNA): TGTGCCAGCCAGTGGAACACTGAAGCTTTCTTT. Translation: CASQWNTEAFF.

The rearrangement joins TRBV19 to TRBJ2-7, with D possibly matching TRBD1 (6 bases). Germline CDR1 LNHDA, CDR2 SQIVND (reference sequence). CDR3 length equals 14 residues. V dropped 6 bases and J dropped 7 bases, with 19 bases sitting between them. The CDR3 protein is CASSRQAQSLEQYF. DNA of the CDR3: TGTGCCAGTAGCCGACAGGCCCAGAGTTTGGAGCAGTACTTC.

The rearrangement joins TRBV28 to TRBJ1-3; the match to TRBD1 covers 9 bases. The J segment lost 5 bases and the V segment lost 4 bases, leaving 6 bases of the junction unmatched. This CDR3 comprises 15 residues. CDR1 and CDR2 from the germline V gene are MDHEN and SYDVKM. The CDR3 loop reads CASSSPGQGRNTIYF. The CDR3 DNA follows: TGTGCCAGCAGTTCCCCGGGACAGGGTCGAAACACCATATATTTT.

The J gene is TRBJ2-5, the V gene TRBV6-1, with 12 bases fitting TRBD2. V gave up 2 bases and J gave up 4 bases; unmatched junction bases: 14. The germline V gene has CDR1 MNHNS and CDR2 SASEGT. The CDR3 is made up of 19 amino acids. CDR3 loop: CASSEKRGLAGGPVETQYF. DNA for the CDR3: TGTGCCAGCAGTGAAAAAAGGGGGCTAGCGGGAGGGCCTGTAGAGACCCAGTACTTC.

This sequence joins TRBV18 and TRBJ1-5; D gene uncertain. Germline V gives CDR1 KGHSH, CDR2 LQKENI. This CDR3 comprises 13 residues. Trimming removed 3 bases at V and 12 bases at J, with 15 bases between. DNA of the CDR3: TGTGCCAGCTCACCGACCGATCGCGGGCACCAGCATTTT. Amino acids: CASSPTDRGHQHF.

The chain carries TRBV2 and TRBJ2-1, with 7 bases aligning to TRBD1. After removal of 4 bases from V and 7 bases from J, the junction contained 4 bases not matched to a gene. From germline, CDR1 is SNHLY and CDR2 FYNNEI. The CDR3 is 13 amino acids. CDR3: CASSGQGRNEQFF. CDR3 coding DNA: TGTGCCAGCAGTGGACAGGGCAGGAATGAGCAGTTCTTC.

The CDR3 sequence: CASSVPTGTGGGTGELFF. The CDR3 nucleotides read TGTGCCAGCAGTGTTCCGACCGGGACAGGGGGGGGCACCGGGGAGCTGTTTTTT. The V and J genes are TRBV28 and TRBJ2-2; 11 bases are shared with TRBD1. This CDR3 has 18 residues. The V gene's germline CDR1 is MDHEN and CDR2 SYDVKM. J lost 4 bases, V lost 5 bases, and 12 bases had no gene match.

As concerns this clone: Sequence at one end of the junction differs from germline and may be a read error. Here the CDR3 DNA reads TGTGCCAGCAGTTTATCGCTCAGGGCGAAGACCGGGGAGCTGTTTTTT. Amino acid sequence: CASSLSLRAKTGELFF. The V call is TRBV27, the J call TRBJ2-2; maybe TRBD1 (5 bases). The CDR3 spans 16 residues. Germline V lookup: CDR1 MNHEY, CDR2 SMNVEV (reference sequence).

The rearrangement links TRBV5-1 to TRBJ2-1; 13 nucleotides agree with TRBD2. The CDR3 has 17 residues. The V segment lost 2 bases and the J segment 4 bases; nucleotides outside the gene matches: 6. Per the germline V gene, CDR1 is SGHRS and CDR2 is YFSETQ. Here the CDR3 reads CASSFKLAGGAYNEQFF. Here the CDR3 DNA reads TGCGCCAGCAGCTTTAAACTAGCGGGAGGGGCATACAATGAGCAGTTCTTC.